The 27 T cell receptor beta chains in this list originate from one sample, sequenced in a study of early T cells in non-severe SARS-CoV-2 infection. TCRdb ran MiXCR on the 5' RACE reads and lists one entry per CDR3 protein. The repertoire holds roughly 76,000 distinct CDR3 sequences, with 9% to 15% as singletons. Material for sequencing was whole blood. The receptors shown here come from an adult who was a healthcare worker with PCR-confirmed SARS-CoV-2 infection or an uninfected control (not recorded which).

The chain couples TRBV5-1 to TRBJ2-3; 11 bases are shared with TRBD2. The CDR3 length is 15 residues. V was clipped by 4 bases and J by 2 bases; unmatched bases: 3. Germline V gene data show CDR1 as SGHRS and CDR2 as YFSETQ. CDR3 residues: CASSTSGSPTDTQYF. The CDR3 DNA is TGCGCCAGCAGCACTAGCGGGAGCCCCACAGATACGCAGTATTTT.

This clonotype was observed many times. The CDR3 bases are TGTGCCAGCAGCCAAACCCCCGGGACTAAGTACGAGCAGTACTTC. This gives the protein CASSQTPGTKYEQYF. The chain is built from TRBV4-2 and TRBJ2-7; 7 positions agree with TRBD2. CDR3 length: 15 residues. V trimming: 2 bases; J trimming: 4 bases; junction bases outside the gene matches: 8. The germline CDR1 and CDR2 sequences are LGHNA and YNFKEQ.

This clonotype came up many times. The chain joins TRBV7-9 to TRBJ1-1; D unresolved. The germline gives CDR1 SEHNR, CDR2 FQNEAQ (reference sequence). The CDR3 covers 12 residues. The ends were cut back, 2 bases at V and 2 bases at J, with 3 bases in the middle. The CDR3 spells CASSLINTEAFF. The DNA of the CDR3 is TGTGCCAGCAGCTTAATAAACACTGAAGCTTTCTTT.

On this clonotype: Since a much larger clone is just one base distant, this may be a read error. V usage is TRBV3-1 and J usage is TRBJ2-3, with D perhaps TRBD1 (5 bases). There are 13 residues in the CDR3. The ends were cut back, 3 bases at V and 5 bases at J, with 9 bases in the middle. CDR1 LGHDT and CDR2 YNNKEL come from the germline V gene (reference sequence). This CDR3 is CASSQRRVDTQYF. The CDR3 DNA reads TGTGCCAGCAGCCAGCGCAGGGTAGATACGCAGTATTTT.

In its sample, this clonotype ranks as medium-sized. This chain uses TRBV18 with TRBJ2-7, with TRBD1 as a possible D gene (6 bases). V gave up 2 bases and J gave up 4 bases, with 9 bases separating them. This CDR3 is built from 13 residues. CDR1 and CDR2 from the germline V gene are KGHSH and LQKENI. Written as DNA, the CDR3 is TGTGCCAGCTCACCAGACAGGCAATACGAGCAGTACTTC. It yields the protein CASSPDRQYEQYF.

The chain couples TRBV29-1 to TRBJ2-7; maybe TRBD1 (5 bases). This CDR3 region has 11 residues. The germline CDR1 and CDR2 sequences are SQVTM and ANQGSEA. V was trimmed by 0 bases and J by 7 bases, leaving 7 bases between them. In nucleotides, the CDR3 is TGCAGCGTTGAAGACCCAGGGGAGCAGTACTTC. Translating it yields CSVEDPGEQYF.

With regard to this clonotype: This sequence may be a read error, since a much larger clone differs from it by one base. Without the conserved terminal phenylalanine or tryptophan, this CDR3 likely stems from a read error. V and J are TRBV5-1 and TRBJ2-7; no clear D gene. This CDR3 spans 14 amino acids. CDR1 and CDR2 from the germline V gene are SGHRS and YFSETQ. V was cut by 3 bases and J by 0 bases, with 10 bases left in between. CDR3 region: CASSYKEFSYEQYS. The CDR3 DNA reads as TGCGCCAGCAGCTATAAGGAATTCTCCTACGAGCAGTACTCC.

This clonotype has a count of ten or more. The rearrangement uses TRBV28 and TRBJ2-7; D is tentatively TRBD1 or TRBD2 (6 bases each). V lost 8 bases to trimming and J lost 6 bases, with 17 bases between them. Germline V gene lookup returns CDR1 MDHEN and CDR2 SYDVKM. The CDR3 totals 13 residues. In DNA form, the CDR3 reads TGTGCCAGCGAAGTTTATACGGGGGCCGAGCAGTACTTC. Translation gives CASEVYTGAEQYF. Full variable domain (outside the CDR3, taken from reference TRBV28 and TRBJ2-7): DVKVTQSSRYLVKRTGEKVFLECVQDMDHENMFWYRQDPGLGLRLIYFSYDVKMKEKGDIPEGYSVSREKKERFSLILESASTNQTSMYLCASEVYTGAEQYFGPGTRLTVT.

The chain carries TRBV3-1 and TRBJ2-3; 7 bases line up with TRBD2. Germline V gene data show CDR1 as LGHDT and CDR2 as YNNKEL (reference sequence). After removal of 1 base from V and 5 bases from J, the junction contained 9 bases not matched to a gene. The CDR3 is made up of 16 amino acids. CDR3 sequence reads: CASSQARSGGRDTQYF. The CDR3 nucleotides read TGTGCCAGCAGCCAAGCACGATCGGGAGGAAGAGATACGCAGTATTTT.

This clonotype came up many times. The CDR3 loop is CASSLNQATKTQYF. DNA for the CDR3: TGTGCCAGCAGCTTAAACCAGGCTACTAAGACCCAGTACTTC. The V and J genes are TRBV7-9 and TRBJ2-5; unclear D gene. V lost 2 bases to trimming and J lost 6 bases, with 13 bases between them. Germline values: CDR1 SEHNR, CDR2 FQNEAQ (reference sequence). The CDR3 runs 14 residues.

There are many counts of this clonotype. The chain recombines TRBV7-3 with TRBJ2-3, with D perhaps matching TRBD2 (6 bases). With 5 bases removed from V and 2 bases from J, the gap between germline ends came to 14 bases. This CDR3 has 15 amino acids. Germline V gives CDR1 SGHTA, CDR2 FQGTGA. The CDR3, as DNA: TGTGCCAGCAGCCAGAAGGGACTGGACACAGATACGCAGTATTTT. This gives the protein CASSQKGLDTDTQYF.

At least ten counts were recorded for this clonotype. Here the CDR3 reads CASRSGQGSSEQFF. In DNA form, the CDR3 reads TGTGCCAGCAGATCGGGACAGGGGTCGAGTGAGCAGTTCTTC. This rearrangement joins TRBV6-6 to TRBJ2-1; TRBD1 aligns across 10 bases. The CDR3 covers 14 residues. Germline V gene sequence: CDR1 MNHNY, CDR2 SVGAGI (reference sequence). Losses at the gene ends were 6 bases for V and 9 bases for J; bases not matched to a gene: 8.

In this sample, this clonotype turned up a few times. V gene TRBV14 combines with J gene TRBJ2-1; 8 bases are a match to TRBD2. Losses at the gene ends were 1 base for V and 8 bases for J; bases not matched to a gene: 10. Germline assignment: CDR1 SGHDN and CDR2 FVKESK. The CDR3 has 16 amino acids. The CDR3 coding sequence is TGTGCCAGCAGCCAAGCGGGGACTAGGATGTACCATGAGCAGTTCTTC. It is translated as CASSQAGTRMYHEQFF.

CDR3 sequence: CASSASGTREQYF. CDR3 in DNA: TGTGCCAGCTCGGCTAGCGGGACTCGCGAGCAGTACTTC. The V and J genes are TRBV7-9 and TRBJ2-7; 9 bases fit TRBD2. This CDR3 is 13 amino acids long. V was pared by 8 bases and J by 6 bases, with 8 bases of the junction left unmatched. Per germline, CDR1 SEHNR and CDR2 FQNEAQ (reference sequence).

This clonotype was found a few times. DNA of the CDR3: TGCAGTGCTAGGGATGGCAATCAGCCCCAGCATTTT. Protein: CSARDGNQPQHF. The chain combines TRBV20-1 with TRBJ1-5; D uncertain. V was shortened by 3 bases and J by 2 bases, with 5 bases between the two germline ends. Germline CDR1 reads DFQATT; CDR2 reads SNEGSKA (reference sequence). This CDR3 region has 12 residues.

This clonotype was picked up a small number of times. This chain connects TRBV28 to TRBJ2-3, with TRBD2 matching 7 bases. The ends lost 6 bases at V and 5 bases at J; junction bases unmatched: 8. Germline V gene data show CDR1 as MDHEN and CDR2 as SYDVKM. This CDR3 has 14 amino acids. The CDR3 protein is CASREGGRQDTQYF. The CDR3 DNA follows: TGTGCCAGCAGAGAGGGCGGGAGACAAGATACGCAGTATTTT. The full variable domain, rest sourced from reference TRBV28 and TRBJ2-3, is DVKVTQSSRYLVKRTGEKVFLECVQDMDHENMFWYRQDPGLGLRLIYFSYDVKMKEKGDIPEGYSVSREKKERFSLILESASTNQTSMYLCASREGGRQDTQYFGPGTRLTVL.

Ten or more counts support this clonotype. The chain employs TRBV5-1 and TRBJ1-1; perhaps TRBD1 as D (5 bases). Trimming stripped 3 bases from V and 0 bases from J, with 6 bases between. Germline-derived CDR1 and CDR2 are SGHRS and YFSETQ. This CDR3 has 13 amino acids. The CDR3 sequence: CASSSTVNTEAFF. The DNA of the CDR3 is TGCGCCAGCAGCTCGACAGTGAACACTGAAGCTTTCTTT.

This clonotype was picked up a small number of times. The chain links TRBV28 to TRBJ2-1; TRBD2 agrees at 9 bases. V lost 8 bases and J lost 2; bases outside the gene matches: 22. Germline CDR1 is MDHEN and CDR2 is SYDVKM. CDR3 length: 20 amino acids. The CDR3 region is CASSFLGLAGTKVAYNEQFF. The CDR3, as DNA: TGTGCCAGCTCTTTTCTTGGCCTAGCGGGGACTAAGGTTGCCTACAATGAGCAGTTCTTC.

This clonotype was detected a few times. This sequence joins TRBV7-9 and TRBJ1-4; D is undetermined. The CDR3 has 12 residues. V was clipped by 4 bases and J by 2 bases, with 2 bases between them. Germline lookup yields CDR1 SEHNR and CDR2 FQNEAQ (reference sequence). Here the CDR3 reads CASSSTNEKLFF. For the CDR3, the DNA is TGTGCCAGCAGCTCCACTAATGAAAAACTGTTTTTT.

This clonotype was observed many times. The chain uses TRBV5-1 and TRBJ1-1, with unresolved D. This CDR3 comprises 14 residues. Per germline, CDR1 SGHRS and CDR2 YFSETQ. V dropped 0 bases and J dropped 1 base, with 7 bases sitting between them. The CDR3, as DNA: TGCGCCAGCAGCTTGGCCCCGGAGAACACTGAAGCTTTCTTT. Amino acid sequence: CASSLAPENTEAFF.

This clonotype was picked up many times. The chain has TRBV10-2 and TRBJ2-1; D gene uncertain. V was shortened by 5 bases and J by 0 bases, with 11 bases between the two germline ends. CDR3 size: 15 residues. Per the germline V gene, CDR1 is WSHSY and CDR2 is SAAADI. CDR3 nucleotides: TGCGCCAGCAGTCAGGCGGAGAGCTCCTACAATGAGCAGTTCTTC. Amino acids: CASSQAESSYNEQFF.

V is TRBV7-9 and J is TRBJ2-1, with 9 nucleotides matching TRBD2. This CDR3 region has 15 residues. V shed 1 base and J 2 bases; nucleotides not matched to a gene: 0. Germline CDR1 SEHNR, CDR2 FQNEAQ (reference sequence). The CDR3 is CASSLGLAAYNEQFF. CDR3 bases: TGTGCCAGCAGCTTAGGACTAGCGGCCTACAATGAGCAGTTCTTC. Full variable domain (rest looked up from reference TRBV7-9 and TRBJ2-1): DTGVSQNPRHKITKRGQNVTFRCDPISEHNRLYWYRQTLGQGPEFLTYFQNEAQLEKSRLLSDRFSAERPKGSFSTLEIQRTEQGDSAMYLCASSLGLAAYNEQFFGPGTRLTVL.

This clonotype was seen at least ten times. The chain employs TRBV6-6 and TRBJ2-3; the match to TRBD2 covers 12 bases. Trimming removed 5 bases from V and 5 bases from J; junction bases left unmatched: 2. The CDR3 extends over 14 amino acids. Germline V gives CDR1 MNHNY, CDR2 SVGAGI (reference sequence). Here the CDR3 DNA reads TGTGCCAGCAGTCTAGCGGGAGGGAGAGATACGCAGTATTTT. This encodes CASSLAGGRDTQYF.

There are a few counts of this clonotype. The chain has TRBV7-2 and TRBJ2-2, with 7 bases matching TRBD2. The CDR3 has 15 amino acids. V lost 5 bases and J lost 2; bases outside the gene matches: 5. Per the germline V gene, CDR1 is SGHTA and CDR2 is FQGNSA. CDR3 protein: CASSGRAQNTGELFF. The CDR3 DNA reads as TGTGCCAGCAGCGGGAGGGCTCAAAACACCGGGGAGCTGTTTTTT.

This sequence joins TRBV5-1 and TRBJ2-3; D may be TRBD2 (6 bases). The V end lost 4 bases, the J end lost 3 bases, and 12 bases lay between the germline ends. Germline V CDR1 and CDR2: SGHRS, YFSETQ. This CDR3 has 14 amino acids. In nucleotides, the CDR3 is TGCGCCAGCAGCCTCGGGGGAGATACAGATACGCAGTATTTT. Translating it yields CASSLGGDTDTQYF.

This clonotype was recorded a few times. This chain uses TRBV19 with TRBJ2-1; either TRBD1 or TRBD2 may supply D (5 bases each). V lost 1 base and J 5 bases, leaving 15 bases between the germline ends. Germline V gives CDR1 LNHDA, CDR2 SQIVND (reference sequence). CDR3 size: 16 residues. CDR3 bases: TGTGCCAGTAGTATAGTAAGGGACGCATGGGACAATGAGCAGTTCTTC. Protein product: CASSIVRDAWDNEQFF.

In its sample, this clonotype was seen many times. V is TRBV29-1 and J is TRBJ2-1; D perhaps matches TRBD1 (5 bases). V was shortened by 4 bases and J by 0 bases, with 13 bases between the two germline ends. The CDR3 is 15 residues long. Germline values: CDR1 SQVTM, CDR2 ANQGSEA. CDR3 region: CSVVLGQSSYNEQFF. DNA for the CDR3: TGCAGCGTTGTCCTCGGACAAAGCTCCTACAATGAGCAGTTCTTC.